Below, 31 T cell receptor beta chains from the same sample are listed, as sequenced in a study of CD8 T cells in ankylosing spondylitis. Study-wide findings and caveats: Characteristic of ankylosing spondylitis blood, it appeared, was a TCR beta motif comprising 7 to 9 highly homologous variants.

Their target antigens are unknown. TCRdb called the 5' RACE reads again in MiXCR, with one record for every CDR3 protein. The table includes approximately 440,000 distinct CDR3 sequences, over 15% detected once. Material: blood, either unsorted or a sorted T cell fraction (not recorded which). These receptors all come from a male donor with ankylosing spondylitis.

The gene calls are TRBV7-8 and TRBJ1-5; no definite D call. The V end was cut by 1 base, the J end by 1 base, with 8 bases between. Per the germline V gene, CDR1 is SGHVS and CDR2 is FQNEAQ. The CDR3 contains 15 residues. The CDR3 DNA sequence: TGTGCCAGCAGCTTAGATGTCAGAAGCAATCAGCCCCAGCATTTT. Translated: CASSLDVRSNQPQHF.

The V call is TRBV20-1, the J call TRBJ2-2; D is unclear. There are 13 residues in the CDR3. Germline lookup yields CDR1 DFQATT and CDR2 SNEGSKA (reference sequence). Trimming removed 7 bases at V and 5 bases at J, with 14 bases between. The DNA for the CDR3 is TGCAGTGTTCGCAAGAGTGGAACCGGGGAGCTGTTTTTT. This encodes CSVRKSGTGELFF.

The chain has TRBV6-5 and TRBJ2-1; D is perhaps TRBD1 (5 bases). CDR3 size: 16 residues. The germline V gene has CDR1 MNHEY and CDR2 SVGAGI. Trimming left V 0 bases short and J 3 bases short, with 12 bases between. Written as DNA, the CDR3 is TGTGCCAGCAGTTACTCGGCAGGGTTCGGCTACAATGAGCAGTTCTTC. Amino acid sequence: CASSYSAGFGYNEQFF.

The chain links TRBV4-2 to TRBJ2-7; TRBD2 aligns across 7 bases. Germline V gene lookup returns CDR1 LGHNA and CDR2 YNFKEQ. V gave up 5 bases and J gave up 4 bases; unmatched junction bases: 5. CDR3 length: 13 residues. This CDR3 is CASSKERGYEQYF. CDR3 DNA: TGTGCCAGCAGCAAGGAGCGGGGATACGAGCAGTACTTC.

The chain employs TRBV12-3 or TRBV12-4 and TRBJ2-7; maybe TRBD2 (5 bases). V lost 2 bases and J lost 9, with 17 bases in between. The CDR3 loop spans 14 amino acids. This CDR3 reads CASSLWEYEAVQYF. Written as DNA, the CDR3 is TGTGCCAGCAGTTTATGGGAATACGAAGCGGTGCAGTACTTC.

Ten or more counts support this clonotype. The V and J genes are TRBV4-1 and TRBJ2-5, with D possibly matching TRBD2 (6 bases). The germline V and J ends were trimmed by 3 bases and 5 bases, with 16 bases remaining between them. The CDR3 totals 15 residues. In germline, CDR1 is MGHRA, CDR2 YSYEKL. CDR3: CASSHPGREVETQYF. DNA for the CDR3: TGCGCCAGCAGCCATCCAGGCAGGGAGGTGGAGACCCAGTACTTC.

This clonotype has a count of ten or more. The chain employs TRBV4-2 and TRBJ2-5, with D perhaps matching TRBD1 (5 bases). Per germline, CDR1 LGHNA and CDR2 YNFKEQ. The V end was cut by 0 bases, the J end by 1 base, with 12 bases between. CDR3 length equals 16 residues. In DNA, the CDR3 is TGTGCCAGCAGCCAAGATCTCGGCAGGGTCCAAGAGACCCAGTACTTC. It is translated as CASSQDLGRVQETQYF.

In its sample, this clonotype was seen many times. One junction end disagrees with the germline gene, perhaps due to a read error. The gene calls are TRBV4-2 and TRBJ2-7; D is undetermined. Germline CDR1 LGHNA, CDR2 YNFKEQ. The CDR3 has 11 amino acids. The CDR3 region has the DNA TGTGCCAGCAGCCAAGATCGCGTCATAAAATTC. The encoded protein is CASSQDRVIKF.

The rearrangement joins TRBV20-1 to TRBJ2-7; a possible D gene is TRBD1 (5 bases). V was clipped by 3 bases and J by 2 bases, with 11 bases between them. Germline assignment: CDR1 DFQATT and CDR2 SNEGSKA (reference sequence). CDR3 length: 13 residues. The CDR3 DNA reads as TGCAGTGCTAGCCAGGGCCTGACCTACGAGCAGTACTTC. This translates into CSASQGLTYEQYF.

This clonotype came up a few times. The V call is TRBV20-1, the J call TRBJ2-5; tentatively, D is TRBD1 or TRBD2 (5 bases each). The V end lost 0 bases, the J end lost 1 base, and 15 bases lay between the germline ends. The CDR3 covers 16 residues. Germline V gene sequence: CDR1 DFQATT, CDR2 SNEGSKA (reference sequence). DNA for the CDR3: TGCAGTGCTAGAGACTCCAGGGACCCCGTCCAAGAGACCCAGTACTTC. This sequence encodes CSARDSRDPVQETQYF.

This clonotype was observed a few times. The rearrangement links TRBV7-3 to TRBJ2-1, with 7 bases identical to TRBD1. This CDR3 region has 15 residues. The germline V gene has CDR1 SGHTA and CDR2 FQGTGA. V shed 4 bases and J 6 bases; nucleotides not matched to a gene: 9. CDR3 sequence (DNA): TGTGCCAGCAGCTCTTCCGGCCAGGGGGTCAATGAGCAGTTCTTC. Residues: CASSSSGQGVNEQFF. The whole variable domain, remainder taken from reference TRBV7-3 and TRBJ2-1, is GAGVSQTPSNKVTEKGKYVELRCDPISGHTALYWYRQSLGQGPEFLIYFQGTGAADDSGLPNDRFFAVRPEGSVSTLKIQRTERGDSAVYLCASSSSGQGVNEQFFGPGTRLTVL.

In its sample, this clonotype was seen many times. The chain uses TRBV15 and TRBJ2-1, with D perhaps TRBD1 (5 bases). CDR1 and CDR2 (germline): LNHNV, YYDKDF (reference sequence). The CDR3 is 15 amino acids. Trimming removed 0 bases from V and 1 base from J, with 7 bases in between. The CDR3 coding sequence is TGTGCCACCAGCAGAGAACAGGATTCCTACAATGAGCAGTTCTTC. Its protein is CATSREQDSYNEQFF.

This chain uses TRBV9 with TRBJ2-7; D is ambiguous. This CDR3 is built from 14 residues. Germline V gene sequence: CDR1 SGDLS, CDR2 YYNGEE. V lost 4 bases to trimming and J lost 3 bases, with 14 bases between them. The CDR3 coding sequence is TGTGCCAGCAGCCCCCCTGGCAGGAGCTACGAGCAGTACTTC. Amino acids: CASSPPGRSYEQYF.

The genes are TRBV15 and TRBJ1-1, with D uncertain. The germline V and J ends were trimmed by 0 bases and 6 bases, with 11 bases remaining between them. The CDR3 consists of 14 residues. Germline CDR1 LNHNV, CDR2 YYDKDF (reference sequence). The DNA of the CDR3 is TGTGCCACCAGCAGAGAGAATAGGAAGTCTGAAGCTTTCTTT. Translation gives CATSRENRKSEAFF.

The chain employs TRBV27 and TRBJ1-6; unclear D gene. Germline CDR1 MNHEY, CDR2 SMNVEV (reference sequence). The CDR3 extends over 14 amino acids. V lost 0 bases to trimming and J lost 5 bases, with 5 bases between them. The CDR3 loop reads CASSLSTNNSPLHF. DNA for the CDR3: TGTGCCAGCAGTTTATCCACTAATAATTCACCCCTCCACTTT.

This clonotype showed up just a few times. The chain employs TRBV15 and TRBJ2-1; D might be TRBD1 (5 bases). Trimming left V 1 base short and J 5 bases short, with 15 bases between. CDR1 LNHNV and CDR2 YYDKDF come from the germline V gene (reference sequence). This CDR3 is built from 16 residues. In DNA form, the CDR3 reads TGTGCCACCAGCAGAGGCCCCGTGGGGCGGAACAATGAGCAGTTCTTC. Translation: CATSRGPVGRNNEQFF.

This clonotype has a handful of counts. V gene TRBV7-2 combines with J gene TRBJ2-3; the match to TRBD2 covers 8 bases. This CDR3 region has 17 residues. V shed 2 bases and J 5 bases; nucleotides not matched to a gene: 12. The V gene's germline CDR1 is SGHTA and CDR2 FQGNSA. Here the CDR3 reads CASSLSGGAGAGDTQYF. In DNA form, the CDR3 reads TGTGCCAGCAGCTTATCCGGGGGAGCGGGAGCTGGAGATACGCAGTATTTT.

This clonotype was detected many times. The rearrangement links TRBV3-1 to TRBJ1-2; D gene uncertain. V was clipped by 1 base and J by 6 bases, with 15 bases between them. Germline CDR1 is LGHDT and CDR2 is YNNKEL (reference sequence). This CDR3 has 15 amino acids. Here the CDR3 DNA reads TGTGCCAGCAGCCAAGGGGTCCCCGGGGAGAATGGCTACACCTTC. It codes for CASSQGVPGENGYTF. Based on the CDR3 plus reference TRBV3-1 and TRBJ1-2, the full variable domain is DTAVSQTPKYLVTQMGNDKSIKCEQNLGHDTMYWYKQDSKKFLKIMFSYNNKELIINETVPNRFSPKSPDKAHLNLHINSLELGDSAVYFCASSQGVPGENGYTFGSGTRLTVV.

This clonotype was seen many times. The V gene is TRBV4-3, the J gene TRBJ2-1; 10 positions match TRBD2. The CDR3 is made up of 16 amino acids. Germline values: CDR1 LGHNA, CDR2 YSLEER. J lost 4 bases, V lost 0 bases, and 3 bases had no gene match. CDR3 sequence: CASSQDELAGYNEQFF. The CDR3 bases are TGCGCCAGCAGCCAAGATGAACTAGCGGGGTACAATGAGCAGTTCTTC.

This clonotype was seen only a few times. The genes are TRBV28 and TRBJ2-3; tentatively, D is TRBD2 (6 bases). The CDR3 loop spans 17 amino acids. Trimming left V 6 bases short and J 1 base short, with 20 bases between. Germline V gene lookup returns CDR1 MDHEN and CDR2 SYDVKM. Written as DNA, the CDR3 is TGTGCCAGCAGCACCGGCGGGGTGGCTAGGCGCACAGATACGCAGTATTTT. Translated, it gives CASSTGGVARRTDTQYF.

This clonotype has just a few counts. This sequence joins TRBV2 and TRBJ1-5; D not certain. The V end lost 7 bases, the J end lost 2 bases, and 9 bases lay between the germline ends. The CDR3 is 13 amino acids. Germline lookup yields CDR1 SNHLY and CDR2 FYNNEI. In DNA, the CDR3 is TGTGCCAGCAACGTGGATGGCAATCAGCCCCAGCATTTT. Encoded protein: CASNVDGNQPQHF. The complete variable domain, with remaining parts taken from reference TRBV2 and TRBJ1-5, reads EPEVTQTPSHQVTQMGQEVILRCVPISNHLYFYWYRQILGQKVEFLVSFYNNEISEKSEIFDDQFSVERPDGSNFTLKIRSTKLEDSAMYFCASNVDGNQPQHFGDGTRLSIL.

The rearrangement links TRBV28 to TRBJ2-7, with D perhaps matching TRBD1 (6 bases). There are 16 residues in the CDR3. The germline gives CDR1 MDHEN, CDR2 SYDVKM. V was clipped by 2 bases and J by 7 bases, with 21 bases between them. CDR3 sequence: CASSLLGGQGSQEQYF. Written as DNA, the CDR3 is TGTGCCAGCAGTTTACTGGGCGGCCAGGGGTCTCAGGAGCAGTACTTC.

This clonotype has only a few counts. V is TRBV9 and J is TRBJ2-7; D possibly corresponds to TRBD1 (6 bases). The CDR3 has 13 amino acids. Trimming cost V 2 bases and J 6 bases, with 12 bases left between them. Per germline, CDR1 SGDLS and CDR2 YYNGEE. CDR3 nucleotides: TGTGCCAGCAGCGTTATCAGGGGCATCGAGCAGTACTTC. This codes for CASSVIRGIEQYF.

This clonotype was counted only a few times. As DNA, the CDR3 is TGTGCCAGCAGCGTAGAGCCACGCTTCAACACTGAAGCTTTCTTT. The encoded protein is CASSVEPRFNTEAFF. This chain links TRBV9 with TRBJ1-1, with D hard to call. This CDR3 is built from 15 residues. Trimming removed 0 bases from V and 2 bases from J, with 11 bases in between. Germline loops: CDR1 SGDLS, CDR2 YYNGEE.

The chain couples TRBV11-2 to TRBJ2-5; TRBD2 aligns across 9 bases. Germline loops: CDR1 SGHAT, CDR2 FQNNGV. After removal of 5 bases from V and 5 bases from J, the junction contained 9 bases not matched to a gene. The CDR3 has 15 residues. The CDR3 region has the DNA TGTGCCAGCAGCCCCCGCAGCGCGGGAGGGGAGACCCAGTACTTC. It translates to CASSPRSAGGETQYF.

The chain recombines TRBV20-1 with TRBJ2-3; 13 bases match TRBD2. The CDR3 spans 17 residues. CDR1 is DFQATT and CDR2 is SNEGSKA in the germline V gene (reference sequence). Trimming cost V 0 bases and J 4 bases; bases outside gene matches: 7. CDR3 bases: TGCAGTGCTAGAGATTGGACCGGGACTAGCGGGGCAGATACGCAGTATTTT. The encoded protein is CSARDWTGTSGADTQYF.

This clonotype appeared a few times. The chain joins TRBV20-1 to TRBJ2-6; TRBD1 is a possible D gene (5 bases). Germline lookup yields CDR1 DFQATT and CDR2 SNEGSKA (reference sequence). Deletions cut 3 bases from V and 3 bases from J, with 6 bases between. The CDR3 runs to 13 residues. This CDR3 is CSASQGGANVLTF. CDR3 DNA: TGCAGTGCTAGTCAGGGTGGGGCCAACGTCCTGACTTTC.

Ten or more counts support this clonotype. The gene calls are TRBV15 and TRBJ2-7; 10 bases line up with TRBD2. Germline trimming cut 1 base from V and 0 bases from J; bases unmatched to any gene: 6. The germline V gene has CDR1 LNHNV and CDR2 YYDKDF (reference sequence). The CDR3 has 17 amino acids. CDR3 protein: CATSRGEAGGSSYEQYF. CDR3 sequence (DNA): TGTGCCACCAGCAGAGGTGAAGCGGGGGGGAGCTCCTACGAGCAGTACTTC.

This clonotype was found a few times. This chain joins TRBV2 and TRBJ2-1; 10 bases align to TRBD1. The CDR3 loop spans 15 amino acids. The junction had 9 bases not matched to a gene; V was cut back by 5 bases and J by 8 bases. Germline CDR1 and CDR2: SNHLY and FYNNEI. CDR3 sequence: CASSPPGQGGYEQFF. As DNA, the CDR3 is TGTGCCAGCAGTCCTCCCGGACAGGGGGGATATGAGCAGTTCTTC. The full variable domain, rest sourced from reference TRBV2 and TRBJ2-1, is EPEVTQTPSHQVTQMGQEVILRCVPISNHLYFYWYRQILGQKVEFLVSFYNNEISEKSEIFDDQFSVERPDGSNFTLKIRSTKLEDSAMYFCASSPPGQGGYEQFFGPGTRLTVL.

V gene TRBV6-5 combines with J gene TRBJ1-3; D ambiguous. Trimming shortened V by 3 bases and J by 8 bases, and 17 bases separated the two germline ends. CDR1 is MNHEY, CDR2 SVGAGI, per germline. CDR3 size: 15 residues. CDR3 in DNA: TGTGCCAGCAGTTATAGGCCAAGCGAGGCGGACACCATATATTTT. Its translation is CASSYRPSEADTIYF.

This clonotype was detected only a few times. The chain recombines TRBV3-1 with TRBJ2-7; D is unresolved. The V and J ends lost 1 base and 5 bases respectively, with 9 bases between them. The germline V gene encodes CDR1 LGHDT and CDR2 YNNKEL (reference sequence). This CDR3 spans 13 amino acids. The CDR3 DNA sequence: TGTGCCAGCAGCCAAGGGAGTCGCCACGAGCAGTACTTC. Its translation: CASSQGSRHEQYF.